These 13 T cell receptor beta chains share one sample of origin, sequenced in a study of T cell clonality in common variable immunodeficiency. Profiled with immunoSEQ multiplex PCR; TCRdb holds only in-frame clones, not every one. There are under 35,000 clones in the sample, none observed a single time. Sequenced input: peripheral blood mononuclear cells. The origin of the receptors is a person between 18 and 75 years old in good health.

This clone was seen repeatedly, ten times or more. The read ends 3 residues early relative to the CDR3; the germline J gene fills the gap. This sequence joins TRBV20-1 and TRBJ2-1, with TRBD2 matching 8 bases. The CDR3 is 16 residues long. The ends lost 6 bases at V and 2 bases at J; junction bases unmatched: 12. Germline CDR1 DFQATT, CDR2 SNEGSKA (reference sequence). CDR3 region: CSAHDGGRKAYNEQFF. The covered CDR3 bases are TGCAGTGCACACGACGGCGGGAGGAAGGCCTACAATGAG.

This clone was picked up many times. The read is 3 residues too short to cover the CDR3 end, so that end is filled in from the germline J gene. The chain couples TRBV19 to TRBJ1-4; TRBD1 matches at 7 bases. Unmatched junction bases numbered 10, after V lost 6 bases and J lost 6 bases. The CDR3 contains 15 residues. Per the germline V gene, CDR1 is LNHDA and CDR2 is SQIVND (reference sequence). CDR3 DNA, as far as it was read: TGTGCCAGTAGACCCGGACAGGTCTTGTATGAAAAA. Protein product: CASRPGQVLYEK. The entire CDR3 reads CASRPGQVLYEKLFF.

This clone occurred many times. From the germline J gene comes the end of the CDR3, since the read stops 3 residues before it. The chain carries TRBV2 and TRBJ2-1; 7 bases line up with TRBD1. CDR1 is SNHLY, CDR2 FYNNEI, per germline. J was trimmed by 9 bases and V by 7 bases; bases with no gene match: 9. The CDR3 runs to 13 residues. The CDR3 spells CASNHYRGGEQFF. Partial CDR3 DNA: TGTGCCAGCAATCACTACAGGGGTGGTGAG.

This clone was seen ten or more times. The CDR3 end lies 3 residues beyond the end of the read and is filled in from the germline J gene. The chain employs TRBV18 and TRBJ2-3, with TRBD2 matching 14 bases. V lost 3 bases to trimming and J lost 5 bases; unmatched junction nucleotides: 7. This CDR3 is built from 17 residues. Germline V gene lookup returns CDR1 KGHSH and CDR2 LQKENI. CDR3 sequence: CASSPSGLAGGLDTQYF. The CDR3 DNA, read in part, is TGTGCCAGCTCACCCTCAGGACTAGCGGGAGGTCTAGATACG.

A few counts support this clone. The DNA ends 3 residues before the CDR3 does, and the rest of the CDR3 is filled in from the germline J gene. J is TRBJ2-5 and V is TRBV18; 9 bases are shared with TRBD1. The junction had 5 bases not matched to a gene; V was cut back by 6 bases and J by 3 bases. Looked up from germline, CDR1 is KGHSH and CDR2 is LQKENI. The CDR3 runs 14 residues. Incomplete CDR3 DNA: TGTGCCAGCTCTAGGGACAGGGACGAAGAGACC. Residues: CASSRDRDEET. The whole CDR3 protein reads CASSRDRDEETQYF.

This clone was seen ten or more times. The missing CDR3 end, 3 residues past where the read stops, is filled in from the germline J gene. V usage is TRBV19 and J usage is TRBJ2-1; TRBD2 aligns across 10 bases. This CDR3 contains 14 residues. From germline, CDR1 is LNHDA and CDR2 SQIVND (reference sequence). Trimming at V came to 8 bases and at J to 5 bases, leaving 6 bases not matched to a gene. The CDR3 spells CASLQAGGHNEQFF. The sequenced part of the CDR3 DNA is TGTGCCAGTCTTCAAGCGGGAGGGCACAATGAG. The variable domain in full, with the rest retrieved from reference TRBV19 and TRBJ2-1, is DGGITQSPKYLFRKEGQNVTLSCEQNLNHDAMYWYRQDPGQGLRLIYYSQIVNDFQKGDIAEGYSVSREKKESFPLTVTSAQKNPTAFYLCASLQAGGHNEQFFGPGTRLTVL.

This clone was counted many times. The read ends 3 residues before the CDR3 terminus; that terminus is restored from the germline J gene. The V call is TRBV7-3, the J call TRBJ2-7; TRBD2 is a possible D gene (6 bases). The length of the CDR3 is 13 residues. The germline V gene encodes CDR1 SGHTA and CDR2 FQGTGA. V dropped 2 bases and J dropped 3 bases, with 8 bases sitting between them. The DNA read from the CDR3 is TGTGCCAGCAGCTTAGCGGGGAACTACGAG. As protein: CASSLAGNYE. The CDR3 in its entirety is CASSLAGNYEQYF.

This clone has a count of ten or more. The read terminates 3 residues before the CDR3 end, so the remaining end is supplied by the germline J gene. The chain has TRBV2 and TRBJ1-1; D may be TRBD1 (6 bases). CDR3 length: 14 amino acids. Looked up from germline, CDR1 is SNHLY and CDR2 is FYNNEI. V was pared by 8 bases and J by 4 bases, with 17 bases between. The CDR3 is CASGDRSGGTEAFF. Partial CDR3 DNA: TGTGCCAGCGGAGACAGGTCAGGAGGCACTGAA.

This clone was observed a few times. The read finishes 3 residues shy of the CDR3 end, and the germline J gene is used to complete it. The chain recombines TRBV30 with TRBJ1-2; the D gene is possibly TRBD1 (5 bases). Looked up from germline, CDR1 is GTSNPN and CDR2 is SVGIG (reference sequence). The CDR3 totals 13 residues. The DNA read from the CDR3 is TGTGCCTGGAGTGGGGGAGGGGTTGGAGAC. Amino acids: CAWSGGGVGD. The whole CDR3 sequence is CAWSGGGVGDYTF.

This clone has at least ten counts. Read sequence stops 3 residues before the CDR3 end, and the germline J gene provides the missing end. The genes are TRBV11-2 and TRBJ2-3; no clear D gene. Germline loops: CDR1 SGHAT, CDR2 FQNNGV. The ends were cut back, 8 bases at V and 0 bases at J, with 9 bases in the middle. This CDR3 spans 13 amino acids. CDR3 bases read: TGTGCCAGCTCACGGTCTAGCACAGATACG. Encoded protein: CASSRSSTDT. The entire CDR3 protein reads CASSRSSTDTQYF.

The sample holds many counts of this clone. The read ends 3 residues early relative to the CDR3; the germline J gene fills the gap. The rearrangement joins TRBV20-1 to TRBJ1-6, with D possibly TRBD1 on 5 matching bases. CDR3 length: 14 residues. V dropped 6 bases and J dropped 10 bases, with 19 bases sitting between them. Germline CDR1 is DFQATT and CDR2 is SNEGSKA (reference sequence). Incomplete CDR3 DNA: TGCAGTGCGCGGGACTGGGGTCTCGGGTCACCC. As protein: CSARDWGLGSP. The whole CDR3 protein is CSARDWGLGSPLHF.

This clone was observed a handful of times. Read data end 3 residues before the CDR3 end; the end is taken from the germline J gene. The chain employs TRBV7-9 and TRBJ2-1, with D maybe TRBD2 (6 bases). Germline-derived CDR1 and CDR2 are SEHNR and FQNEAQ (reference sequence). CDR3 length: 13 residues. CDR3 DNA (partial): TGTTCGGGGGAGACTAGCTCCTACAATGAG. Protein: CSGETSSYNE. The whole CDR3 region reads CSGETSSYNEQFF. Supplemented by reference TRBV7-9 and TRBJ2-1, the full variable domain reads DTGVSQNPRHKITKRGQNVTFRCDPISEHNRLYWYRQTLGQGPEFLTYFQNEAQLEKSRLLSDRFSAERPKGSFSTLEIQRTEQGDSAMYLCSGETSSYNEQFFGPGTRLTVL.

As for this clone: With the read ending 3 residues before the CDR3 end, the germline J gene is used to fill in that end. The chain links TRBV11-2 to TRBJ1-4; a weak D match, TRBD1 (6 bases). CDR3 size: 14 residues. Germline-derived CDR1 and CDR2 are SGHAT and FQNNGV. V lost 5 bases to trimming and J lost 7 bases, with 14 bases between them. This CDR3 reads CASSDNQGFEKLFF. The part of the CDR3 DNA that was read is TGTGCCAGCAGCGATAACCAGGGGTTTGAAAAA.